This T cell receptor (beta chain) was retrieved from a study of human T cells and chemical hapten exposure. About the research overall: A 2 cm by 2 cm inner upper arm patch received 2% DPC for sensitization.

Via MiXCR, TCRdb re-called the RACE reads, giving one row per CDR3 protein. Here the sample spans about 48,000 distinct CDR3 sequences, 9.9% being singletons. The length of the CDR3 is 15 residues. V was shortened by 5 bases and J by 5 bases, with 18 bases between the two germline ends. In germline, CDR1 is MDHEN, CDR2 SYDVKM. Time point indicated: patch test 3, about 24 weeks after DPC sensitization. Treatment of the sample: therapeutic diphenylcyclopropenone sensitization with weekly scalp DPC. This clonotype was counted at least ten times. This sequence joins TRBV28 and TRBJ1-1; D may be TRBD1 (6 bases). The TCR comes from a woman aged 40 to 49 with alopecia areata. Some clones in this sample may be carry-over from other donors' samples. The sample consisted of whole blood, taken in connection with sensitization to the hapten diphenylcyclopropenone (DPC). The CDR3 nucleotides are TGTGCCAGCAGTATCCCCCAGGGGCGGGAAACTGAAGCTTTCTTT. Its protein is CASSIPQGRETEAFF.